This T cell receptor (beta chain) was profiled in a study of shared clonotypes between healthy human individuals. Study context: Each donor's CD4 naive and CD4 memory cells filled three plates apiece, CD8 naive two, and CD8 memory one.

Germline values: CDR1 GTSNPN, CDR2 SVGIG (reference sequence). The CDR3 contains 14 residues. Trimming left V 2 bases short and J 8 bases short, with 18 bases between. In the original processing: ImmunoSEQ gave junction-only sequences without quality scores, so filtering differed. The data were produced by immunoSEQ multiplex PCR, yet TCRdb's version contains in-frame clones alone and is incomplete. The D gene and trimming were derived from the DNA, and the V and J assignments and clone size from that table. The repertoire includes around 2.1 million clones, approximately 96% of them detected once, and roughly 0.13% sits in the top ten. Comment on this clone: Antigen: not known.

Overall study findings and caveats: What rarefaction showed was incomplete sorted-subset sequencing despite large depth. Non-shared clonotypes displayed generation probabilities falling below those of clonotypes present in all four donors.

This TCR derives from a man between 18 and 29 years old in good health. The gene calls are TRBV30 and TRBJ1-2; D is undetermined. Sequenced sample: naive CD4+ T cells sorted from blood. Subset noted: CD45RA+ positively selected. CDR3 nucleotide sequence: TGTGCCTGGAGTCCCACCTCCCGGGGAGGGGGCTACACCTTC. As protein: CAWSPTSRGGGYTF.